This entry lists 29 T cell receptor beta chains sequenced from one sample in a study of blood T cell repertoires in COVID-19. Sequencing was performed with immunoSEQ multiplex PCR; in TCRdb, only in-frame clones are kept and a portion is missing. The repertoire holds about 190,000 clones, with roughly 85% as singletons. The sample consisted of peripheral blood. Every receptor here comes from a woman in her seventies with acute or convalescent COVID-19.

Written as DNA, the CDR3 is TGTGCCAGCAGCTTATTGGTAGGAAGGGGTGCGAATTCACCCCTCCACTTT. This sequence encodes CASSLLVGRGANSPLHF. The chain links TRBV7-2 to TRBJ1-6; possibly TRBD1 for D (5 bases). The germline V gene encodes CDR1 SGHTA and CDR2 FQGNSA. V gave up 2 bases and J gave up 7 bases, with 18 bases separating them. The CDR3 is 17 amino acids. Together with reference TRBV7-2 and TRBJ1-6, the CDR3 gives the full variable domain: GAGVSQSPSNKVTEKGKDVELRCDPISGHTALYWYRQSLGQGLEFLIYFQGNSAPDKSGLPSDRFSAERTGGSVSTLTIQRTQQEDSAVYLCASSLLVGRGANSPLHFGNGTRLTVT.

The V and J genes are TRBV13 and TRBJ2-1, with 10 bases aligning to TRBD1. The germline gives CDR1 PRHDT, CDR2 FYEKMQ (reference sequence). The CDR3 totals 16 residues. J gave up 7 bases and V 6 bases, and 12 bases lay outside the gene matches. The CDR3 protein is CASRGPGQGFENEQFF. The CDR3 region has the DNA TGTGCCAGCAGAGGACCGGGACAGGGGTTTGAAAATGAGCAGTTCTTC.

CDR3 nucleotide sequence: TGTGCCACCAACATCGCGGGAGGGCCTGACGAGCAGTACTTC. Encoded protein: CATNIAGGPDEQYF. The chain is built from TRBV6-7 and TRBJ2-7, with 9 positions matching TRBD2. TRBV6-7 is flagged as an ORF with uncertain function. V lost 10 bases to trimming and J lost 5 bases; unmatched junction nucleotides: 12. CDR3 length: 14 amino acids.

The chain is built from TRBV5-6 and TRBJ1-3; possibly TRBD1 for D (5 bases). The CDR3 is 13 amino acids. Trimming stripped 2 bases from V and 4 bases from J, with 7 bases between. Germline CDR1 SGHDT, CDR2 YYEEEE. In DNA, the CDR3 is TGTGCCAGCAGCTTTTACAGGGGAAACACCATATATTTT. This sequence encodes CASSFYRGNTIYF. The full variable domain, completed using reference TRBV5-6 and TRBJ1-3, is DAGVTQSPTHLIKTRGQQVTLRCSPKSGHDTVSWYQQALGQGPQFIFQYYEEEERQRGNFPDRFSGHQFPNYSSELNVNALLLGDSALYLCASSFYRGNTIYFGEGSWLTVV.

This sequence joins TRBV5-1 and TRBJ2-3, with D perhaps TRBD2 (6 bases). V was pared by 0 bases and J by 1 base, with 18 bases between. This CDR3 region has 18 residues. Germline loops: CDR1 SGHRS, CDR2 YFSETQ. The CDR3 region is CASSLGSPGAGGTDTQYF. CDR3 nucleotide sequence: TGCGCCAGCAGCTTGGGCTCACCGGGAGCCGGGGGCACAGATACGCAGTATTTT.

The table lists this clone with many counts. This chain uses TRBV24-1 with TRBJ2-2, with 8 nucleotides matching TRBD1. CDR3 size: 18 residues. The germline V gene has CDR1 KGHDR and CDR2 SFDVKD. V lost 1 base, J lost 5 bases, and 11 bases stayed unmatched. CDR3 amino acids: CATSDFGRGRRSTGELFF. CDR3 nucleotides: TGTGCCACCAGTGATTTCGGCAGGGGGCGTCGAAGTACCGGGGAGCTGTTTTTT.

The gene calls are TRBV6-2 or TRBV6-3 and TRBJ1-1, with a weak D call TRBD1 (5 bases). CDR1 is MNHEY, CDR2 SVGEGT, per germline. Trimming pared 4 bases from V and 4 bases from J, leaving 10 bases between. The CDR3 is 13 amino acids. The CDR3 nucleotides read TGTGCCAGCAGTTTATCCGGGGGCACTGAAGCTTTCTTT. Its translation is CASSLSGGTEAFF.

This clone has a handful of counts. The rearrangement joins TRBV5-1 to TRBJ2-7, with a possible D match to TRBD1 (5 bases). The germline V and J ends were trimmed by 5 bases and 3 bases, with 18 bases remaining between them. There are 15 residues in the CDR3. Germline loops: CDR1 SGHRS, CDR2 YFSETQ. The CDR3 protein is CASSSTSTAFYEQYF. CDR3 sequence (DNA): TGCGCCAGCAGTTCCACCTCGACAGCCTTCTACGAGCAGTACTTC.

The table lists this clone with a few counts. The chain links TRBV5-1 to TRBJ2-1; 12 nucleotides line up with TRBD2. Germline V gives CDR1 SGHRS, CDR2 YFSETQ. Trimming cost V 0 bases and J 6 bases; bases outside gene matches: 4. The CDR3 loop spans 16 amino acids. The CDR3 bases are TGCGCCAGCAGCTTGGCTACTAGCGGGAGGATCAATGAGCAGTTCTTC. This codes for CASSLATSGRINEQFF.

This chain connects TRBV19 to TRBJ2-4, with TRBD1 as a possible D gene (6 bases). The CDR3 is made up of 15 amino acids. V was cut by 3 bases and J by 4 bases, with 13 bases left in between. CDR1 and CDR2 from the germline V gene are LNHDA and SQIVND (reference sequence). The CDR3 sequence: CASSINRDPKNIQYF. CDR3 bases: TGTGCCAGTAGTATTAACAGGGACCCGAAAAACATTCAGTACTTC.

The chain has TRBV7-6 and TRBJ2-2, with a tentative D call TRBD1 (5 bases). The CDR3 totals 14 residues. Germline values: CDR1 SGHVS, CDR2 FNYEAQ. The germline V and J ends were trimmed by 6 bases and 6 bases, with 14 bases remaining between them. The CDR3 sequence is CASSLRGGPGELFF. The DNA of the CDR3 is TGTGCCAGCAGTTTAAGGGGTGGGCCCGGGGAGCTGTTTTTT.

The V call is TRBV9, the J call TRBJ2-7, with 9 positions matching TRBD1. Germline trimming cut 2 bases from V and 0 bases from J; bases unmatched to any gene: 3. The CDR3 is made up of 15 amino acids. The germline V gene has CDR1 SGDLS and CDR2 YYNGEE. The CDR3 DNA reads TGTGCCAGCAGCGTGGGGACAGGGCCCTCCTACGAGCAGTACTTC. This encodes CASSVGTGPSYEQYF.

The V call is TRBV19, the J call TRBJ2-5; 12 positions agree with TRBD2. V lost 3 bases to trimming and J lost 13 bases; unmatched junction nucleotides: 6. The CDR3 is made up of 13 amino acids. Germline loops: CDR1 LNHDA, CDR2 SQIVND (reference sequence). CDR3 DNA: TGTGCCAGTAGTATCGGGACTAGCGGGCAAAGGTACTTC. Its translation: CASSIGTSGQRYF. The full variable domain, rest sourced from reference TRBV19 and TRBJ2-5, is DGGITQSPKYLFRKEGQNVTLSCEQNLNHDAMYWYRQDPGQGLRLIYYSQIVNDFQKGDIAEGYSVSREKKESFPLTVTSAQKNPTAFYLCASSIGTSGQRYFGPGTRLLVL.

In this sample, this clone turned up a few times. The genes are TRBV6-6 and TRBJ1-5; tentatively, D is TRBD1 (5 bases). In germline, CDR1 is MNHNY, CDR2 SVGAGI (reference sequence). The CDR3 is 14 amino acids. Trimming shortened V by 3 bases and J by 2 bases, and 8 bases separated the two germline ends. The CDR3 region has the DNA TGTGCCAGCAGTTATCCGGGGGGCAATCAGCCCCAGCATTTT. It encodes CASSYPGGNQPQHF.

The chain joins TRBV2 to TRBJ2-3; maybe TRBD2 (7 bases). The CDR3 has 14 residues. Trimming stripped 10 bases from V and 2 bases from J, with 16 bases between. From germline, CDR1 is SNHLY and CDR2 FYNNEI. CDR3 in DNA: TGTGCCACCGGGTCGGGGGGCTACACAGATACGCAGTATTTT. Residues: CATGSGGYTDTQYF.

For the CDR3, the DNA is TGCAGTGCTAGTCATTCGGAGGCCCATTCCTACGAGCAGTACTTC. Translation: CSASHSEAHSYEQYF. The V call is TRBV20-1, the J call TRBJ2-7; a possible D gene is TRBD2 (5 bases). V gave up 3 bases and J gave up 1 base, with 16 bases separating them. The CDR3 loop spans 15 amino acids. The V gene's germline CDR1 is DFQATT and CDR2 SNEGSKA (reference sequence).

This chain uses TRBV29-1 with TRBJ1-1; D is undetermined. V lost 0 bases and J lost 3, with 8 bases in between. This CDR3 comprises 13 residues. Germline CDR1 reads SQVTM; CDR2 reads ANQGSEA. The CDR3 loop is CSVEEQLDTEAFF. CDR3 nucleotides: TGCAGCGTTGAAGAGCAACTAGACACTGAAGCTTTCTTT.

This chain uses TRBV19 with TRBJ1-1; D gene ambiguous. Germline CDR1 reads LNHDA; CDR2 reads SQIVND (reference sequence). Trimming left V 7 bases short and J 2 bases short, with 5 bases between. The CDR3 is 11 amino acids. Here the CDR3 DNA reads TGTGCCAGTATCGGTAACACTGAAGCTTTCTTT. Amino acids: CASIGNTEAFF.

The chain uses TRBV27 and TRBJ2-2; 12 positions agree with TRBD2. V lost 2 bases and J lost 4; bases outside the gene matches: 23. Looked up from germline, CDR1 is MNHEY and CDR2 is SMNVEV (reference sequence). The CDR3 runs 23 residues. The CDR3 loop reads CASSLKVPGLGLAGGRFTGELFF. The CDR3 DNA sequence: TGTGCCAGCAGTTTAAAGGTTCCGGGCTTGGGACTAGCGGGCGGTCGGTTCACCGGGGAGCTGTTTTTT.

CDR3 DNA sequence: TGTGCCAGTAGTATCACCGGGACAGGGGCTTACTACGAGCAGTACTTC. Translation: CASSITGTGAYYEQYF. The chain is built from TRBV19 and TRBJ2-7, with 10 nucleotides matching TRBD1. CDR1 is LNHDA, CDR2 SQIVND, per germline (reference sequence). Germline trimming cut 3 bases from V and 3 bases from J; bases unmatched to any gene: 8. There are 16 residues in the CDR3.

V usage is TRBV7-8 and J usage is TRBJ1-5; 7 positions match TRBD1. CDR3 size: 16 residues. Germline CDR1 and CDR2: SGHVS and FQNEAQ. After removal of 5 bases from V and 5 bases from J, the junction contained 12 bases not matched to a gene. The CDR3 nucleotides read TGTGCCAGCAGCCGTGCTAGGGGGCCTGCGTATCAGCCCCAGCATTTT. As protein: CASSRARGPAYQPQHF.

DNA of the CDR3: TGTGCCAGCAGCCCCTTTAGGGAGGTCGGGGAGCTGTTTTTT. It yields the protein CASSPFREVGELFF. The genes are TRBV28 and TRBJ2-2; D is possibly TRBD2 (6 bases). The germline gives CDR1 MDHEN, CDR2 SYDVKM. CDR3 length equals 14 residues. Deletions cut 6 bases from V and 7 bases from J, with 15 bases between.

This chain connects TRBV10-2 to TRBJ2-7, with D perhaps matching TRBD1 (6 bases). The V end was cut by 2 bases, the J end by 0 bases, with 11 bases between. Looked up from germline, CDR1 is WSHSY and CDR2 is SAAADI. The CDR3 runs 15 residues. The DNA for the CDR3 is TGCGCCAGCAGTGAGGGGAGACAGGCCTCCTACGAGCAGTACTTC. Protein product: CASSEGRQASYEQYF.

The chain recombines TRBV20-1 with TRBJ2-7, with D possibly TRBD2 on 6 matching bases. CDR1 is DFQATT, CDR2 SNEGSKA, per germline (reference sequence). The CDR3 extends over 13 amino acids. V lost 3 bases to trimming and J lost 6 bases, with 15 bases between them. The CDR3 region is CSASVRGTGEQYF. The CDR3 DNA sequence: TGCAGTGCTAGTGTACGGGGGACGGGCGAGCAGTACTTC.

The J gene is TRBJ1-6, the V gene TRBV20-1; TRBD1 is a possible D gene (6 bases). From germline, CDR1 is DFQATT and CDR2 SNEGSKA (reference sequence). V lost 3 bases and J lost 6, with 15 bases in between. CDR3 length equals 15 residues. The CDR3: CSASIVGTSNSPLHF. CDR3 coding DNA: TGCAGTGCTAGTATCGTGGGGACAAGTAATTCACCCCTCCACTTT.

The chain has TRBV7-8 and TRBJ2-7; perhaps TRBD2 as D (6 bases). Trimming removed 4 bases at V and 5 bases at J, with 24 bases between. The length of the CDR3 is 17 residues. Germline CDR1 and CDR2: SGHVS and FQNEAQ. The CDR3 region is CASSYSSSGRGSHEQYF. The CDR3 region has the DNA TGTGCCAGCAGCTACTCCTCCTCCGGGAGAGGGTCCCACGAGCAGTACTTC.

The V call is TRBV6-5, the J call TRBJ2-1, with 7 bases matching TRBD2. V dropped 5 bases and J dropped 0; count of bases not matched to a gene: 4. This CDR3 comprises 15 residues. Germline CDR1 MNHEY, CDR2 SVGAGI. The CDR3 region is CASSRAGSSYNEQFF. Here the CDR3 DNA reads TGTGCCAGCAGTAGAGCGGGGAGCTCCTACAATGAGCAGTTCTTC.

The chain couples TRBV7-8 to TRBJ1-3; 9 bases map to TRBD1. The V and J ends lost 5 bases and 0 bases, in that order; junction bases with no gene match: 5. CDR1 and CDR2 from the germline V gene are SGHVS and FQNEAQ. The CDR3 sequence is 16 residues long. CDR3: CASSQQTGGSGNTIYF. CDR3 nucleotide sequence: TGTGCCAGCAGCCAACAGACAGGGGGCTCTGGAAACACCATATATTTT.

V is TRBV29-1 and J is TRBJ2-2; D is possibly TRBD2 (6 bases). The CDR3 loop spans 14 amino acids. In germline, CDR1 is SQVTM, CDR2 ANQGSEA. V was trimmed by 3 bases and J by 7 bases, leaving 15 bases between them. The CDR3 protein is CSVEAGRGYGELFF. CDR3 nucleotides: TGCAGCGTTGAGGCGGGGCGCGGGTACGGGGAGCTGTTTTTT.